This passage covers 25 T cell receptor beta chains from one sample sequenced in a study of T cell repertoires in cytomegalovirus infection. From the reads, TCRdb called clonotypes with MiXCR, one entry per CDR3 protein. The sample records about 740,000 distinct CDR3 sequences, 35% being singletons. The sample taken for sequencing was PBMCs. All receptors come from a human donor in good health (CMV status not recorded). Some clones in this sample may be carry-over from other donors' samples.

This chain joins TRBV6-1 and TRBJ1-1; 8 nucleotides agree with TRBD1. The CDR3 is 16 residues long. Germline V lookup: CDR1 MNHNS, CDR2 SASEGT. Trimming at V came to 6 bases and at J to 2 bases, leaving 11 bases not matched to a gene. The CDR3 sequence: CASSYRRTGTNTEAFF. The CDR3 nucleotides are TGTGCCAGCAGCTATCGCAGGACAGGGACTAACACTGAAGCTTTCTTT.

The V gene is TRBV28, the J gene TRBJ2-3; 10 bases are shared with TRBD2. V shed 6 bases, J shed 3 bases, and the junction held 6 bases outside the gene matches. This CDR3 contains 15 residues. Germline loops: CDR1 MDHEN, CDR2 SYDVKM. Here the CDR3 reads CASSHSGGGTDTQYF. As DNA, the CDR3 is TGTGCCAGCAGCCACAGCGGGGGGGGGACAGATACGCAGTATTTT.

This clonotype was detected only a few times. The chain employs TRBV2 and TRBJ2-7; a possible D gene is TRBD2 (6 bases). The V and J ends lost 6 bases and 0 bases respectively, with 12 bases between them. The CDR3 contains 14 residues. Germline-derived CDR1 and CDR2 are SNHLY and FYNNEI. CDR3 sequence: CASRPGGLSYEQYF. In DNA, the CDR3 is TGTGCCAGCAGGCCTGGGGGACTCTCCTACGAGCAGTACTTC.

The rearrangement uses TRBV20-1 and TRBJ2-5, with D unresolved. V lost 5 bases and J 5 bases, leaving 18 bases between the germline ends. This CDR3 contains 14 residues. Germline CDR1 is DFQATT and CDR2 is SNEGSKA (reference sequence). This chain's CDR3 is CSAPSPARWETQYF. The CDR3 nucleotides are TGCAGTGCTCCCTCACCAGCCCGGTGGGAGACCCAGTACTTC.

The chain is built from TRBV7-2 and TRBJ2-1; 16 bases match TRBD2. The germline CDR1 and CDR2 sequences are SGHTA and FQGNSA. V lost 2 bases to trimming and J lost 0 bases; unmatched junction nucleotides: 10. The CDR3 is made up of 21 amino acids. The CDR3 reads CASSLPAGLAGGKTSYNEQFF. For the CDR3, the DNA is TGTGCCAGCAGCTTACCCGCGGGACTAGCGGGGGGGAAAACCTCCTACAATGAGCAGTTCTTC.

Regarding this clonotype: Because it lacks the conserved phenylalanine or tryptophan at the end, this CDR3 is likely a read error. CDR3 sequence: CASSWDASSYNEQFL. The CDR3 DNA is TGTGCCAGCAGCTGGGACGCCTCATCCTACAATGAGCAGTTCCTC. The rearrangement uses TRBV7-2 and TRBJ2-1; D assignment may be TRBD1 or TRBD2 (5 bases each). V was pared by 4 bases and J by 1 base, with 11 bases between. The CDR3 runs to 15 residues. Germline V CDR1 and CDR2: SGHTA, FQGNSA.

In the case of this clonotype: This likely comes from a read error, as the CDR3 has no conserved phenylalanine or tryptophan at its end. The chain combines TRBV7-2 with TRBJ2-7; no clear D. Between the trimmed V and J ends, which lost 4 bases and 4 bases, there was a span of 5 bases. CDR3 length: 11 residues. Looked up from germline, CDR1 is SGHTA and CDR2 is FQGNSA. DNA for the CDR3: TGTGCCAGCAGCTCCCGATACGAGCAGTACTTA. Translating it yields CASSSRYEQYL.

Comments on this clonotype: Germline and junction disagree at one end, which may indicate a read error. The chain recombines TRBV20-1 with TRBJ2-7; 11 bases map to TRBD2. There are 14 residues in the CDR3. Germline V gene lookup returns CDR1 DFQATT and CDR2 SNEGSKA (reference sequence). CDR3 region: CSAAGTSGSYEKYF. DNA for the CDR3: TGCAGTGCAGCCGGGACTAGCGGATCCTACGAGAAGTACTTC.

The table lists this clonotype with many counts. The chain couples TRBV7-2 to TRBJ1-1, with TRBD1 matching 7 bases. The germline CDR1 and CDR2 sequences are SGHTA and FQGNSA. The CDR3 contains 13 residues. The ends lost 5 bases at V and 9 bases at J; junction bases unmatched: 9. CDR3 sequence: CASSQNQGGKAFF. CDR3 DNA: TGTGCCAGCAGCCAGAACCAGGGGGGGAAAGCTTTCTTT. The full variable domain, with the rest looked up from reference TRBV7-2 and TRBJ1-1, is GAGVSQSPSNKVTEKGKDVELRCDPISGHTALYWYRQSLGQGLEFLIYFQGNSAPDKSGLPSDRFSAERTGGSVSTLTIQRTQQEDSAVYLCASSQNQGGKAFFGQGTRLTVV.

About this clonotype itself: Given the absence of the conserved phenylalanine or tryptophan at the CDR3 end, a read error is likely. The rearrangement links TRBV7-9 to TRBJ2-5; 9 bases line up with TRBD2. V lost 1 base to trimming and J lost 1 base; unmatched junction nucleotides: 7. Per the germline V gene, CDR1 is SEHNR and CDR2 is FQNEAQ (reference sequence). The CDR3 is made up of 17 amino acids. The CDR3 reads CASSLVGRGGTQETQYL. CDR3 coding DNA: TGTGCCAGCAGCTTAGTCGGGCGGGGGGGGACCCAAGAGACCCAGTACTTA.

This clonotype occurred many times. The J gene is TRBJ2-5, the V gene TRBV12-3 or TRBV12-4; D is uncertain. CDR3 length equals 12 residues. V lost 5 bases, J lost 5 bases, and 9 bases lay in between. The CDR3 nucleotides read TGTGCCAGCAGTCTGTTCGATGAGACCCAGTACTTC. The encoded protein is CASSLFDETQYF.

This chain joins TRBV27 and TRBJ1-5, with D maybe TRBD1 (5 bases). Germline V lookup: CDR1 MNHEY, CDR2 SMNVEV (reference sequence). V was shortened by 2 bases and J by 3 bases, with 8 bases between the two germline ends. The CDR3 extends over 14 amino acids. The CDR3 bases are TGTGCCAGCAGTTTAAAGGGGCCCAATCAGCCCCAGCATTTT. It codes for CASSLKGPNQPQHF.

This clonotype has more than one count but fewer than ten. This chain joins TRBV7-9 and TRBJ1-5, with a possible D match to TRBD1 (5 bases). V was trimmed by 5 bases and J by 0 bases, leaving 11 bases between them. Per germline, CDR1 SEHNR and CDR2 FQNEAQ (reference sequence). The CDR3 covers 15 residues. Here the CDR3 DNA reads TGTGCCAGCAGCCAAGGGACGGCTAGCAATCAGCCCCAGCATTTT. This gives the protein CASSQGTASNQPQHF.

CDR3 in DNA: TGTGCCAGCAGTCCGGGAGTTCCGGGTTCGGGCGCCGAAGCTTTCTTT. Translating gives CASSPGVPGSGAEAFF. The chain carries TRBV12-3 or TRBV12-4 and TRBJ1-1; D is uncertain. V lost 5 bases and J lost 8, with 24 bases in between. The CDR3 has 16 residues.

This clonotype was counted between two and nine times. One end of the junction is discordant with germline, which a read error may explain. The chain uses TRBV28 and TRBJ2-1; the D gene is possibly TRBD1 (5 bases). This CDR3 has 13 residues. The V gene's germline CDR1 is MDHEN and CDR2 SYDVKM. This CDR3 reads CASSQGRHLLTIF. As DNA, the CDR3 is TGTGCCAGCAGTCAGGGTCGACACCTCCTGACGATCTTC. The whole variable domain, filled in from reference TRBV28 and TRBJ2-1, reads DVKVTQSSRYLVKRTGEKVFLECVQDMDHENMFWYRQDPGLGLRLIYFSYDVKMKEKGDIPEGYSVSREKKERFSLILESASTNQTSMYLCASSQGRHLLTIFGPGTRLTVL.

V is TRBV28 and J is TRBJ2-4; D gene unclear. With 6 bases removed from V and 5 bases from J, the gap between germline ends came to 8 bases. Germline V lookup: CDR1 MDHEN, CDR2 SYDVKM. The CDR3 sequence is 12 residues long. This chain's CDR3 is CASRGLQNIQYF. The CDR3 nucleotides read TGTGCCAGCAGGGGGTTGCAAAACATTCAGTACTTC. Together with reference TRBV28 and TRBJ2-4, the CDR3 gives the full variable domain: DVKVTQSSRYLVKRTGEKVFLECVQDMDHENMFWYRQDPGLGLRLIYFSYDVKMKEKGDIPEGYSVSREKKERFSLILESASTNQTSMYLCASRGLQNIQYFGAGTRLSVL.

The rearrangement joins TRBV2 to TRBJ1-2; D is perhaps TRBD1 (6 bases). Deletions cut 6 bases from V and 8 bases from J, with 13 bases between. The CDR3 extends over 12 amino acids. CDR1 is SNHLY and CDR2 is FYNNEI in the germline V gene. The CDR3 protein is CASRQGYGGYTF. The CDR3 region has the DNA TGTGCCAGCAGACAGGGATATGGAGGCTACACCTTC.

The sample holds many counts of this clonotype. J is TRBJ1-5 and V is TRBV11-2; TRBD1 aligns across 9 bases. The CDR3 has 18 amino acids. The ends lost 5 bases at V and 3 bases at J; junction bases unmatched: 14. In germline, CDR1 is SGHAT, CDR2 FQNNGV. The CDR3: CASSARLDRGGFNQPQHF. The CDR3 bases are TGTGCCAGCAGCGCCCGTCTGGACAGGGGAGGATTCAATCAGCCCCAGCATTTT.

As for this clonotype: Since no conserved phenylalanine or tryptophan closes the CDR3, a read error is the likely cause. This chain uses TRBV12-3 or TRBV12-4 with TRBJ1-2; perhaps TRBD1 as D (5 bases). The CDR3 runs 18 residues. Trimming stripped 3 bases from V and 5 bases from J, with 25 bases between. CDR3 sequence: CASSFKKTDTGIGYGYTL. The DNA for the CDR3 is TGTGCCAGCAGTTTTAAAAAAACGGACACGGGGATCGGGTATGGCTACACCTTA.

In its sample, this clonotype was seen a few times. The chain carries TRBV5-8 and TRBJ1-3; perhaps TRBD1 as D (5 bases). The ends were cut back, 2 bases at V and 0 bases at J, with 9 bases in the middle. Germline CDR1 SGHTS, CDR2 YDEGEE. The CDR3 is 15 amino acids. The CDR3 DNA reads as TGTGCCAGCAGCTTCGGGACGGACTCTGGAAACACCATATATTTT. It encodes CASSFGTDSGNTIYF. The full variable domain, with the rest looked up from reference TRBV5-8 and TRBJ1-3, is EAGVTQSPTHLIKTRGQQATLRCSPISGHTSVYWYQQALGLGLQFLLWYDEGEERNRGNFPPRFSGRQFPNYSSELNVNALELEDSALYLCASSFGTDSGNTIYFGEGSWLTVV.

At least ten counts were recorded for this clonotype. V usage is TRBV7-2 and J usage is TRBJ2-3; no clear D. The CDR3 runs to 15 residues. Between the trimmed V and J ends, which lost 0 bases and 4 bases, there was a span of 11 bases. From germline, CDR1 is SGHTA and CDR2 FQGNSA. The CDR3 region has the DNA TGTGCCAGCAGCTTAGCAAACGTAGACGCAGATACGCAGTATTTT. Translated: CASSLANVDADTQYF.

This chain uses TRBV12-3 or TRBV12-4 with TRBJ1-1, with D hard to call. V lost 5 bases and J lost 3, with 7 bases in between. The CDR3 covers 12 residues. The CDR3 spells CASSVRDTEAFF. The CDR3 DNA follows: TGTGCCAGCAGTGTGAGGGACACTGAAGCTTTCTTT.

The chain has TRBV7-2 and TRBJ1-2, with D possibly being TRBD1 (5 bases). Deletions cut 5 bases from V and 4 bases from J, with 14 bases between. Germline V gives CDR1 SGHTA, CDR2 FQGNSA. This CDR3 contains 14 residues. The CDR3 sequence is CASSRDSQIYGYTF. Written as DNA, the CDR3 is TGTGCCAGCAGCAGAGACAGCCAAATCTATGGCTACACCTTC. Looking up the rest from reference TRBV7-2 and TRBJ1-2 gives the full variable domain: GAGVSQSPSNKVTEKGKDVELRCDPISGHTALYWYRQSLGQGLEFLIYFQGNSAPDKSGLPSDRFSAERTGGSVSTLTIQRTQQEDSAVYLCASSRDSQIYGYTFGSGTRLTVV.

Many counts were recorded for this clonotype. The chain has TRBV7-3 and TRBJ1-5; D not resolved. From germline, CDR1 is SGHTA and CDR2 FQGTGA. Trimming stripped 5 bases from V and 5 bases from J, with 10 bases between. The CDR3 has 13 amino acids. Here the CDR3 DNA reads TGTGCCAGCAGCCCGGCCCCTGATCAGCCCCAGCATTTT. It codes for CASSPAPDQPQHF.

The chain has TRBV3-1 and TRBJ2-6, with D unclear. This CDR3 contains 15 residues. Trimming removed 0 bases at V and 0 bases at J, with 3 bases between. Germline V gives CDR1 LGHDT, CDR2 YNNKEL (reference sequence). CDR3 sequence: CASSQDPSGANVLTF. The CDR3 DNA reads TGTGCCAGCAGCCAAGATCCCTCTGGGGCCAACGTCCTGACTTTC.